The next 6 T cell receptor beta chains were all read from a single sample in a study of cytomegalovirus exposure and HLA in healthy donors. Use of 60 Vbeta and 13 Jbeta primers characterized the PCR. Clones were sequenced by immunoSEQ multiplex PCR, and TCRdb holds only the in-frame ones, with some missing. This table holds more than 150,000 clones, 80% found once. Input material: PBMCs. Every receptor here comes from a girl aged 10 to 17 in good health and CMV-seropositive.

This sequence joins TRBV7-9 and TRBJ2-1, with TRBD2 as a possible D gene (6 bases). CDR3 length: 14 residues. V was clipped by 7 bases and J by 5 bases, with 15 bases between them. CDR1 and CDR2 (germline): SEHNR, FQNEAQ (reference sequence). As DNA, the CDR3 is TGTGCCAGCATCCAGACGTCGGGGGACAATGAGCAGTTCTTC. Its protein is CASIQTSGDNEQFF.

In its sample, this clone was seen once. Here the CDR3 DNA reads TGTGCCAGCAGTGAAGGGCAGGACTATGGCTACACCTTC. It encodes CASSEGQDYGYTF. The rearrangement uses TRBV6-1 and TRBJ1-2, with unresolved D. The CDR3 contains 13 residues. Germline lookup yields CDR1 MNHNS and CDR2 SASEGT. The germline V and J ends were trimmed by 1 base and 3 bases, with 6 bases remaining between them.

V is TRBV7-6 and J is TRBJ2-3, with TRBD2 matching 7 bases. Trimming removed 2 bases from V and 0 bases from J; junction bases left unmatched: 11. There are 18 residues in the CDR3. Germline V gives CDR1 SGHVS, CDR2 FNYEAQ. CDR3 bases: TGTGCCAGCAGCTTAAAGAGGGAGGGCCCCACTAGCACAGATACGCAGTATTTT. This sequence encodes CASSLKREGPTSTDTQYF. The full variable domain, its missing parts supplied by reference TRBV7-6 and TRBJ2-3, is GAGVSQSPRYKVTKRGQDVALRCDPISGHVSLYWYRQALGQGPEFLTYFNYEAQQDKSGLPNDRFSAERPEGSISTLTIQRTEQRDSAMYRCASSLKREGPTSTDTQYFGPGTRLTVL.

The chain recombines TRBV7-9 with TRBJ1-2; 8 positions match TRBD1. The CDR3 length is 15 residues. V lost 5 bases, J lost 2 bases, and 7 bases stayed unmatched. Germline-derived CDR1 and CDR2 are SEHNR and FQNEAQ (reference sequence). DNA of the CDR3: TGTGCCAGCAGCCCGGGACAGGACCCGAACTATGGCTACACCTTC. This gives the protein CASSPGQDPNYGYTF.

This clone was seen only once. This chain connects TRBV5-8 to TRBJ1-5; D is unclear. The CDR3 runs to 14 residues. The germline V gene encodes CDR1 SGHTS and CDR2 YDEGEE. Between the trimmed V and J ends, which lost 4 bases and 4 bases, there was a span of 12 bases. The DNA of the CDR3 is TGTGCCAGCAGCCGAAAATACAGAAATCAGCCCCAGCATTTT. Its translation is CASSRKYRNQPQHF.

This clone was seen a single time. The chain carries TRBV6-5 and TRBJ2-7; 9 bases are a match to TRBD1. Germline lookup yields CDR1 MNHEY and CDR2 SVGAGI. The CDR3 consists of 14 residues. The ends lost 8 bases at V and 5 bases at J; junction bases unmatched: 10. The DNA of the CDR3 is TGTGCCAGCCGACGGGGACAGGGTTGGCACGAGCAGTACTTC. This translates into CASRRGQGWHEQYF.